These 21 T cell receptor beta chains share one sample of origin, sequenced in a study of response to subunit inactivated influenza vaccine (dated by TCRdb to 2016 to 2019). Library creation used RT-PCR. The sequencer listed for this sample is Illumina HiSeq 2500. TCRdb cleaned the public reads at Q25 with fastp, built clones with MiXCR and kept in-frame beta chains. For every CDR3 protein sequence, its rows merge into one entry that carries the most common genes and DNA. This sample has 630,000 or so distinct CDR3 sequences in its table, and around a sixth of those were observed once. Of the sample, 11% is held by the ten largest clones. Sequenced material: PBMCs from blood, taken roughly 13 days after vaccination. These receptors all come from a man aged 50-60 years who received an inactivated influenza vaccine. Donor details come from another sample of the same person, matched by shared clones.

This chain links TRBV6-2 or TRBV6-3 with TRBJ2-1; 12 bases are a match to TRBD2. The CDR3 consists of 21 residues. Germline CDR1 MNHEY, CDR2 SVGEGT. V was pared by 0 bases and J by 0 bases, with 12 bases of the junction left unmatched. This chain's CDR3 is CASSYSSGLAGPFSSYNEQFF. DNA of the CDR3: TGTGCCAGCAGTTACTCTTCCGGACTAGCGGGGCCGTTTAGCTCCTACAATGAGCAGTTCTTC.

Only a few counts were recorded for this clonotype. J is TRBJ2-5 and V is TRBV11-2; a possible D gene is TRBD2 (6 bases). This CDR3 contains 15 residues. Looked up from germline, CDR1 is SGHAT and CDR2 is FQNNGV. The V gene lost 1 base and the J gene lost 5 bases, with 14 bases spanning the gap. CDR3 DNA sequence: TGTGCCAGCAGCTTAGTGGGCGGGATAGGTGAGACCCAGTACTTC. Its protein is CASSLVGGIGETQYF. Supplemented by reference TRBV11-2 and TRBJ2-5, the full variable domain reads EAGVAQSPRYKIIEKRQSVAFWCNPISGHATLYWYQQILGQGPKLLIQFQNNGVVDDSQLPKDRFSAERLKGVDSTLKIQPAKLEDSAVYLCASSLVGGIGETQYFGPGTRLLVL.

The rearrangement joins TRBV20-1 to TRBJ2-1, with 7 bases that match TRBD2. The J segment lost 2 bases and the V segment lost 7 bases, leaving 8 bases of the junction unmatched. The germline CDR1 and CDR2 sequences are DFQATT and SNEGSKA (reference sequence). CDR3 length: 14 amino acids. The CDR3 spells CSVPPGLPYNEQFF. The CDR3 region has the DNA TGCAGTGTTCCACCGGGACTACCCTACAATGAGCAGTTCTTC.

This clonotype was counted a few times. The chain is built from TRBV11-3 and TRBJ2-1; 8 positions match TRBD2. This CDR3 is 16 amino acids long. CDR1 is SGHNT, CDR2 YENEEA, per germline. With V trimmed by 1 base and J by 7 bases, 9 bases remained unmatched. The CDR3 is CASSLAFGRAENEQFF. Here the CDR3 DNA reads TGTGCCAGCAGCTTAGCCTTCGGGAGGGCTGAGAATGAGCAGTTCTTC.

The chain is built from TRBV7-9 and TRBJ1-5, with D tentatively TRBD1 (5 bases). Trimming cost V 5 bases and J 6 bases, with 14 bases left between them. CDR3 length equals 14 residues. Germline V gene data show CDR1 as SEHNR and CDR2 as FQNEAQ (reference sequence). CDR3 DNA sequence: TGTGCCAGCAGCCCCAGGGACTCGGGTCAGCCCCAGCATTTT. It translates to CASSPRDSGQPQHF.

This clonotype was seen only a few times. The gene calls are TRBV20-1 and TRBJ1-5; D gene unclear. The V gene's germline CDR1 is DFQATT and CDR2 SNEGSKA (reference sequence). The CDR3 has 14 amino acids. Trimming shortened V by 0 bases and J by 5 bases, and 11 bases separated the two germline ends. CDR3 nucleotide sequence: TGCAGTGCTAGAGATAGTAGTCAGGATCAGCCCCAGCATTTT. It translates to CSARDSSQDQPQHF.

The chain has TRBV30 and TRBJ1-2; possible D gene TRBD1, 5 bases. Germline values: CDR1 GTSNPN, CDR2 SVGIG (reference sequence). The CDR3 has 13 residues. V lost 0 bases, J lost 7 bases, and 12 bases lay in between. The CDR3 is CAWSVGGVFGYTF. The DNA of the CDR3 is TGTGCCTGGAGTGTAGGAGGGGTTTTTGGCTACACCTTC. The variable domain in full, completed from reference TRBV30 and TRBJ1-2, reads SQTIHQWPATLVQPVGSPLSLECTVEGTSNPNLYWYRQAAGRGLQLLFYSVGIGQISSEVPQNLSASRPQDRQFILSSKKLLLSDSGFYLCAWSVGGVFGYTFGSGTRLTVV.

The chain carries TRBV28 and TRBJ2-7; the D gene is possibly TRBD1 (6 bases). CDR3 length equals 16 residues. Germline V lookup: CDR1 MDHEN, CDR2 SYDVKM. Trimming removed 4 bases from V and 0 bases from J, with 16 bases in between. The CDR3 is CASSSYRDWGSYEQYF. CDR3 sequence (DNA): TGTGCCAGCAGTTCCTACAGGGATTGGGGCTCCTACGAGCAGTACTTC.

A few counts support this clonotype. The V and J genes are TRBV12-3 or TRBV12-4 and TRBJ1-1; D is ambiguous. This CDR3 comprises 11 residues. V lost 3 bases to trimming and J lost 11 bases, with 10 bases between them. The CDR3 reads CASSFQSGAFF. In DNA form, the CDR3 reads TGTGCCAGCAGTTTCCAGTCAGGTGCTTTCTTT.

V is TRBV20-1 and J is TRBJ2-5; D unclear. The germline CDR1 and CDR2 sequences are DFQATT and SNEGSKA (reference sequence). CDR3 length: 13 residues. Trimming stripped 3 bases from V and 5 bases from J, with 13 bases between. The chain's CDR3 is CSARDPKSETQYF. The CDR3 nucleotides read TGCAGTGCTAGGGACCCTAAGTCTGAGACCCAGTACTTC.

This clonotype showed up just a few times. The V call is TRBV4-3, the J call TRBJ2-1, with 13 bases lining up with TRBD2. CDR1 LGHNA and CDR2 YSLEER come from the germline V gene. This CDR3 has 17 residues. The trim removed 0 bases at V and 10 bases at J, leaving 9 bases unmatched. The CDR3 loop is CASSQEAPGLAGREQFF. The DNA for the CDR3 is TGCGCCAGCAGCCAAGAAGCACCGGGACTAGCGGGACGGGAGCAGTTCTTC.

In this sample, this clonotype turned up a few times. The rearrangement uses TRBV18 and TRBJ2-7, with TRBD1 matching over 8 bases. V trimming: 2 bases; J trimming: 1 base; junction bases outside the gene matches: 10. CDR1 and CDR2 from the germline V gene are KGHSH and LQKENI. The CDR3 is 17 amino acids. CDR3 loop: CASSPNLGQVISYEQYF. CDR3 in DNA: TGTGCCAGCTCACCAAACCTGGGACAGGTTATATCCTACGAGCAGTACTTC.

The DNA of the CDR3 is TGTGCCAGCAAATTCCTAGCGGGAGGGCCGAGTGAGCAGTTCTTC. This sequence encodes CASKFLAGGPSEQFF. The chain uses TRBV12-3 or TRBV12-4 and TRBJ2-1; 12 bases map to TRBD2. V lost 7 bases to trimming and J lost 9 bases; unmatched junction nucleotides: 10. The CDR3 length is 15 residues.

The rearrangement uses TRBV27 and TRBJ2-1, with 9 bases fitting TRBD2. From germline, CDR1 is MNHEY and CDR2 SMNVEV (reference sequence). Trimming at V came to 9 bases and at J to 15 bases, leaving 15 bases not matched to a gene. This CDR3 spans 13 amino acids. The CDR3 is CASGRNSGRGLFF. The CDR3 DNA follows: TGTGCCAGTGGCCGGAATAGCGGGAGAGGTCTGTTCTTC.

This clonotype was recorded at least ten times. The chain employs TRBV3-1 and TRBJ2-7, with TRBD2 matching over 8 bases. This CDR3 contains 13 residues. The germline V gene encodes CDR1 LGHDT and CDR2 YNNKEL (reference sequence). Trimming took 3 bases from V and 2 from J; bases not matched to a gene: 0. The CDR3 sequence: CASSQGLAYEQYF. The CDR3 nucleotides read TGTGCCAGCAGCCAGGGACTAGCCTACGAGCAGTACTTC.

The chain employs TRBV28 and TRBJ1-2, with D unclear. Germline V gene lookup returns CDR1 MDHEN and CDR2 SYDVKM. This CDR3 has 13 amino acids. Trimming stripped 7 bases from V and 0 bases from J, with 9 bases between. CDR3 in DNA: TGTGCCAGCAACGCGAGAGCTAACTATGGCTACACCTTC. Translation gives CASNARANYGYTF.

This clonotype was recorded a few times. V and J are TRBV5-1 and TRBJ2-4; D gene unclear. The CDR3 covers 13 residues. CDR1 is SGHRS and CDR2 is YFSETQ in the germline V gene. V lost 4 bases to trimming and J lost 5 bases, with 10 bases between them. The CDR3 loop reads CASSPAGQNIQYF. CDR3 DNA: TGCGCCAGCAGCCCCGCTGGCCAAAACATTCAGTACTTC.

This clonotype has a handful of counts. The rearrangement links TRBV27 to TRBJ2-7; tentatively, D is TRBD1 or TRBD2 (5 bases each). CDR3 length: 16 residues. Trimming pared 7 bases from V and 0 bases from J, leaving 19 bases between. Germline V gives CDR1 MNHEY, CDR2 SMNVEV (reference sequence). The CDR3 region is CASKGETWGSSYEQYF. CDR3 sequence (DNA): TGTGCCAGCAAGGGAGAAACCTGGGGCAGCTCCTACGAGCAGTACTTC.

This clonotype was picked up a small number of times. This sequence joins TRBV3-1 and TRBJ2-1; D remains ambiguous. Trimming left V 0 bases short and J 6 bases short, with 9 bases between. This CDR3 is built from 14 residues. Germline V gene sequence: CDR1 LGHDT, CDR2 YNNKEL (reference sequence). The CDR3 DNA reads TGTGCCAGCAGCCAAGATATGCTTTTCAATGAGCAGTTCTTC. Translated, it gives CASSQDMLFNEQFF.

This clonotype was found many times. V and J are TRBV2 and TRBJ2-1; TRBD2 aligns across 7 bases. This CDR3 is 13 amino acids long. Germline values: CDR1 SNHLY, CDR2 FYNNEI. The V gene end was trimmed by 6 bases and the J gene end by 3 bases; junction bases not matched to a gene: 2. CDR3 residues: CASRREHYNEQFF. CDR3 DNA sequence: TGTGCCAGCAGGCGGGAGCACTACAATGAGCAGTTCTTC.

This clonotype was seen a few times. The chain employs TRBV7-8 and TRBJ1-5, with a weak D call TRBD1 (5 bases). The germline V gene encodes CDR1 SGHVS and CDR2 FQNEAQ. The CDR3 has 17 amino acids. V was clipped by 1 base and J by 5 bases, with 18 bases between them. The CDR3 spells CASSLGGLGAIHQPQHF. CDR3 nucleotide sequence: TGTGCCAGCAGCTTAGGAGGGTTAGGGGCCATCCATCAGCCCCAGCATTTT.